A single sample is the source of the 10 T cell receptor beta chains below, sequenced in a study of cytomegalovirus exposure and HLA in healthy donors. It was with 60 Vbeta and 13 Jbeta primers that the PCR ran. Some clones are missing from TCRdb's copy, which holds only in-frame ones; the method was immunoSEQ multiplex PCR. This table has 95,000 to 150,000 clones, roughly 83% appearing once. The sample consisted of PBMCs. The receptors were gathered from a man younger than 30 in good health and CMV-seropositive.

The CDR3 is CASSGLAGADTQYF. CDR3 DNA: TGTGCCAGCAGTGGACTAGCGGGGGCAGATACGCAGTATTTT. The chain is built from TRBV6-1 and TRBJ2-3, with TRBD2 matching over 12 bases. The CDR3 totals 14 residues. Germline-derived CDR1 and CDR2 are MNHNS and SASEGT. J lost 4 bases, V lost 4 bases, and 0 bases had no gene match.

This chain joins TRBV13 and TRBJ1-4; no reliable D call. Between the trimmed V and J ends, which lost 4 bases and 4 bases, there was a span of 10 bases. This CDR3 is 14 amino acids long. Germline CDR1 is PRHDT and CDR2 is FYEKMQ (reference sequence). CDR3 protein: CASSSRRSNEKLFF. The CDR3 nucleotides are TGTGCCAGCAGCTCTCGGCGGAGTAATGAAAAACTGTTTTTT.

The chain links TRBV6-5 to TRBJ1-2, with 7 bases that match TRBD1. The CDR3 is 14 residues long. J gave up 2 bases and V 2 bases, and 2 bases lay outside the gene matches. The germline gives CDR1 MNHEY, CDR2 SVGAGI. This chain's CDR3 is CASSYTGDNYGYTF. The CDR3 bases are TGTGCCAGCAGTTACACAGGGGACAACTATGGCTACACCTTC.

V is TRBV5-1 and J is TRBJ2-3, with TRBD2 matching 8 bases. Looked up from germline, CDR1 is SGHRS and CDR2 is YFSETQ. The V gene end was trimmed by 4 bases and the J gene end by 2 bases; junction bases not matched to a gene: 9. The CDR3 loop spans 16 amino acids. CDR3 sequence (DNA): TGCGCCAGCAGCGACTTGGGCGGGGGGTCCACAGATACGCAGTATTTT. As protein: CASSDLGGGSTDTQYF.

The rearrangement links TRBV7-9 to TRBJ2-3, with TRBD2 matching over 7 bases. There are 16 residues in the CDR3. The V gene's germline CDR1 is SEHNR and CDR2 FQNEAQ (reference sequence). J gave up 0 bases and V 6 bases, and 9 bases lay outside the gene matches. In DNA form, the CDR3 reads TGTGCCAGCAGTGGCGAGGGAGCGGGGAGCACAGATACGCAGTATTTT. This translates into CASSGEGAGSTDTQYF.

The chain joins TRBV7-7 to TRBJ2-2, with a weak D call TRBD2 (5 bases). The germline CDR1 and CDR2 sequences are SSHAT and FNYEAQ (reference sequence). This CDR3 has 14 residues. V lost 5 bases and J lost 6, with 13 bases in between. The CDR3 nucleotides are TGTGCCAGCAGCGCCGGACTTTCGGCCGGGGAGCTGTTTTTT. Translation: CASSAGLSAGELFF.

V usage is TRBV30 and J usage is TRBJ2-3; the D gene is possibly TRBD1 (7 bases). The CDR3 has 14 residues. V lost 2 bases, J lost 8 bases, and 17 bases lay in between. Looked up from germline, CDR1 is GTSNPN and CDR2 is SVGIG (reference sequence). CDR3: CAWSTRGASRTQYF. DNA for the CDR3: TGTGCCTGGAGTACCAGGGGGGCCTCCCGTACGCAGTATTTT.

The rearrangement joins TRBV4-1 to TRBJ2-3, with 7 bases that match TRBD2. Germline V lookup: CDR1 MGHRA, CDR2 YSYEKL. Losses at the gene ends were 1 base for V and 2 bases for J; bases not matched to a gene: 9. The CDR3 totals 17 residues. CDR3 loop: CASSQGPRGTYTDTQYF. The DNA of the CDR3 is TGCGCCAGCAGCCAAGGCCCGCGGGGGACCTACACAGATACGCAGTATTTT.

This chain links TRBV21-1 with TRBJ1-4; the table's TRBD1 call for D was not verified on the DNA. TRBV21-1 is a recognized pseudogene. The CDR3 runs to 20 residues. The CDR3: CASSKVWRDREGRNNEKLFF. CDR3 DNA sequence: TGTGCCAGCAGCAAAGTATGGCGGGACAGGGAAGGGCGGAATAATGAAAAACTGTTTTTT.

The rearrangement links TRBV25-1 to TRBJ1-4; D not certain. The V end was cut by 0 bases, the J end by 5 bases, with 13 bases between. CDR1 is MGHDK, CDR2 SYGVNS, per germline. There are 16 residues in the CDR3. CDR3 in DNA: TGTGCCAGCAGTGAATATATAACTTCCTCGAATGAAAAACTGTTTTTT. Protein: CASSEYITSSNEKLFF.